The entry that follows covers one T cell receptor (beta chain) sequence. Antigen: not known. The record originates from a study of shared clonotypes between healthy human individuals. Overall study findings and caveats: Generation probabilities of non-shared clonotypes were lower (relative to those shared by all four donors). Clonotype sharing among donors was expected to depend on sequencing depth. With few donors, the genetic and exposure-history diversity represented was limited.

Sorted-subset replicate PCR reactions contained roughly 200 ng DNA, corresponding to tens of thousands of T cell genomes. Method: immunoSEQ multiplex PCR; TCRdb's copy keeps in-frame clones and lacks some. The data show fewer than 2.5 million clones, roughly 93% seen once. The CDR3 sequence is 16 residues long. V dropped 1 base and J dropped 1 base, with 11 bases sitting between them. Germline V gene sequence: CDR1 MNHEY, CDR2 SMNVEV (reference sequence). The chain couples TRBV27 to TRBJ1-5; D is uncertain. The material sequenced was naive CD4+ T cells from PBMCs. Subset in this sample: CD45RA+ positively selected. This receptor was obtained from a man between 18 and 29 years old in good health. Some clones in this sample may be carry-over from other donors' samples. The DNA of the CDR3 is TGTGCCAGCAGTTTATTCGGTTCTGGGAGCAATCAGCCCCAGCATTTT. Translation gives CASSLFGSGSNQPQHF.